This entry features one T cell receptor beta chain sequence. As yet, its antigen is unknown. This specimen comes from a study of cytomegalovirus exposure and HLA in healthy donors. Regarding the study as a whole: Published work reported that the classifier diagnosed cytomegalovirus status with high specificity and sensitivity.

V shed 0 bases and J shed 5 bases, with 8 bases lying between them. CDR1 and CDR2 from the germline V gene are SGHRS and YFSETQ. This CDR3 is built from 13 residues. PCR involved 60 Vbeta and 13 Jbeta primers. Repertoires were generated with immunoSEQ multiplex PCR, while TCRdb's copy carries only in-frame clones and drops some. The repertoire holds 170,000 or so clones, with 80% as singletons. This sequence joins TRBV5-1 and TRBJ1-1; D not certain. The receptor was isolated from a man aged 25 to 40 in good health and CMV-seropositive. The sample consisted of PBMCs. CDR3 DNA: TGCGCCAGCAGCTTGGACAAGAAGACTGAAGCTTTCTTT. Protein sequence: CASSLDKKTEAFF.